Each of the 9 T cell receptor beta chains below was sequenced from the same sample in a study. TCRdb reanalysed the RT-PCR reads using MiXCR and keeps one entry per CDR3 protein. The data show about 680,000 distinct CDR3 sequences, about 14% seen once. Sequenced input: memory CD4+ T cells from blood. All receptors come from a female donor in good health, serving as a healthy control.

This clonotype was recorded a few times. The chain carries TRBV20-1 and TRBJ1-2; 10 nucleotides align to TRBD1. Germline-derived CDR1 and CDR2 are DFQATT and SNEGSKA (reference sequence). V dropped 1 base and J dropped 7; count of bases not matched to a gene: 9. The CDR3 is 15 amino acids. CDR3 nucleotide sequence: TGCAGTGCTAGAGGCGTCTTAGGACAGGGGGGTGGCTACACCTTC. Translated, it gives CSARGVLGQGGGYTF.

J is TRBJ1-3 and V is TRBV7-9; 9 nucleotides line up with TRBD1. CDR1 and CDR2 from the germline V gene are SEHNR and FQNEAQ (reference sequence). The CDR3 has 16 residues. V was clipped by 0 bases and J by 4 bases; unmatched bases: 4. CDR3 region: CASSLALGTGGNTIYF. The DNA for the CDR3 is TGTGCCAGCAGCTTAGCACTGGGGACAGGGGGAAACACCATATATTTT.

V is TRBV12-3 or TRBV12-4 and J is TRBJ1-6; D perhaps matches TRBD1 (6 bases). Trimming left V 6 bases short and J 9 bases short, with 18 bases between. This CDR3 has 15 residues. The CDR3 nucleotides are TGTGCCAGCAGCCGGGGGGGGGGCATCGGTTCACCCCTCCACTTT. Amino acids: CASSRGGGIGSPLHF.

This clonotype was seen repeatedly, ten times or more. CDR3 region: CASGPRQGLDYGYTF. The CDR3 nucleotides are TGTGCCAGCGGCCCTCGTCAGGGGCTGGACTATGGCTACACCTTC. V and J are TRBV12-3 or TRBV12-4 and TRBJ1-2; possibly TRBD1 for D (6 bases). The CDR3 loop spans 15 amino acids. The V and J ends lost 8 bases and 3 bases respectively, with 19 bases between them.

V usage is TRBV28 and J usage is TRBJ1-4; weak D call: TRBD1 (6 bases). Germline V gives CDR1 MDHEN, CDR2 SYDVKM. The CDR3 has 15 residues. V gave up 8 bases and J gave up 4 bases, with 17 bases separating them. The CDR3 sequence is CASGGRTAINEKLFF. The CDR3 nucleotides read TGTGCCAGCGGGGGGCGGACAGCGATTAATGAAAAACTGTTTTTT. The full variable domain, in which reference TRBV28 and TRBJ1-4 provide the parts outside the CDR3, is DVKVTQSSRYLVKRTGEKVFLECVQDMDHENMFWYRQDPGLGLRLIYFSYDVKMKEKGDIPEGYSVSREKKERFSLILESASTNQTSMYLCASGGRTAINEKLFFGSGTQLSVL.

This clonotype was detected ten times or more. V and J are TRBV20-1 and TRBJ1-2; D is ambiguous. The CDR3 has 12 residues. Germline CDR1 and CDR2: DFQATT and SNEGSKA (reference sequence). The CDR3 is CSSPRDNYGYTF. CDR3 sequence (DNA): TGCAGCAGTCCCCGAGACAACTATGGCTACACCTTC.

The chain is built from TRBV5-6 and TRBJ1-2; 9 positions agree with TRBD1. This CDR3 contains 14 residues. After removal of 5 bases from V and 4 bases from J, the junction contained 6 bases not matched to a gene. The germline gives CDR1 SGHDT, CDR2 YYEEEE. The CDR3 sequence: CASRRGQGGYGYTF. In nucleotides, the CDR3 is TGTGCCAGCAGACGGGGACAGGGAGGCTATGGCTACACCTTC.

This clonotype was counted a few times. The V gene is TRBV9, the J gene TRBJ1-1, with TRBD1 matching over 7 bases. Trimming cost V 3 bases and J 0 bases; bases outside gene matches: 8. This CDR3 region has 16 residues. Per the germline V gene, CDR1 is SGDLS and CDR2 is YYNGEE. Here the CDR3 DNA reads TGTGCCAGCAGCGCTCTCGAGGGGGCCCTGAACACTGAAGCTTTCTTT. Protein product: CASSALEGALNTEAFF.

This chain links TRBV6-6 with TRBJ1-1; 8 positions agree with TRBD1. Germline V gene lookup returns CDR1 MNHNY and CDR2 SVGAGI (reference sequence). This CDR3 is 15 amino acids long. Trimming took 2 bases from V and 5 from J; bases not matched to a gene: 7. The CDR3 reads CASSYVQGARTEAFF. The CDR3, as DNA: TGTGCCAGCAGTTACGTTCAGGGGGCGCGGACTGAAGCTTTCTTT.